The present TCR beta chain was sequenced within a study of blood T cells in healthy people across ages. Primed by a sample-barcoded 5' primer and a J-beta primer mix, a second PCR proceeded for about 7 to 12 cycles. The template-switch adaptor was a 5' adaptor with 12 random nucleotides. It tagged each cDNA molecule. Every sample gave at least 3 million paired-end reads containing CDR3. TCRdb called the 5' RACE reads again in MiXCR, with one record for every CDR3 protein. Of 1.5 million to 2 million distinct CDR3 sequences in the sample, approximately 40% were seen once. Notes on the study in general: A roughly linear age-dependent decrease characterized TCR beta diversity per million T cells.

This CDR3 comprises 13 residues. Trimming cost V 6 bases and J 2 bases, with 9 bases left between them. The V gene's germline CDR1 is MDHEN and CDR2 SYDVKM. With regard to this clonotype: Its specificity is not known.

The V gene is TRBV28, the J gene TRBJ2-3; D is uncertain. This sequence originates from a human donor in good health. The sequenced material came from blood. The CDR3 bases are TGTGCCAGCAGCCGGTTCGCCACAGATACGCAGTATTTT. It encodes CASSRFATDTQYF.